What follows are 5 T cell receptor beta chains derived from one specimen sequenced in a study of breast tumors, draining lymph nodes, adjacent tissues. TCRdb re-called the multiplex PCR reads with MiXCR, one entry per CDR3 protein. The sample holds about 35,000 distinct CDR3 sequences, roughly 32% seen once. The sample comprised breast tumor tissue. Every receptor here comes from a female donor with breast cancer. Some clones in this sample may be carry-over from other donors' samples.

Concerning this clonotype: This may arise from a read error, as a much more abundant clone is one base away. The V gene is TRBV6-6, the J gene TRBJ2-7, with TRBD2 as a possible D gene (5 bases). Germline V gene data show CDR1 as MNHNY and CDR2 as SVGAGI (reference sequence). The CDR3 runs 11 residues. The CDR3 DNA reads TGTGCCAGCAATTACGGAGGCGAGCAGTACTTC. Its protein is CASNYGGEQYF.

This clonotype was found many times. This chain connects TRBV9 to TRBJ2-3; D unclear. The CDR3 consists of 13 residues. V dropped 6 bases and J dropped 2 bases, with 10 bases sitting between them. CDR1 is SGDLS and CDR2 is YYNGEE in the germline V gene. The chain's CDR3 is CASTDQDTDTQYF. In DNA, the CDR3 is TGTGCCAGCACTGATCAAGACACAGATACGCAGTATTTT.

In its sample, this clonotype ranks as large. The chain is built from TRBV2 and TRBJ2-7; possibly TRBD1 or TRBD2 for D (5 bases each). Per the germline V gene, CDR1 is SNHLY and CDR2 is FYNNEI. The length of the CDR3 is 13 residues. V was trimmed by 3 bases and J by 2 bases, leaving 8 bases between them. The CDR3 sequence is CASSEGDTYEQYF. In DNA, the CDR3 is TGTGCCAGCAGTGAGGGGGATACCTACGAGCAGTACTTC.

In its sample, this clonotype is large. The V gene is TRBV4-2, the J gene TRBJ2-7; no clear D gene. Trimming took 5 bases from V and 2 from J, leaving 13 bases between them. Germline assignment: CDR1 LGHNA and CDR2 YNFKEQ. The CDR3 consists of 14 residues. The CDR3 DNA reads TGTGCCAGCAGCTTCGGAGTAGATGCCTACGAGCAGTACTTC. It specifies CASSFGVDAYEQYF.

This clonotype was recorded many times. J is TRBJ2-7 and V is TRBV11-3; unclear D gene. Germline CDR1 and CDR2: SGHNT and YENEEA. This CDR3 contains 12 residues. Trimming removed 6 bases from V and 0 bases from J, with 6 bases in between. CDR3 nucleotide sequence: TGTGCCAGCAGTATTTCCTCCTACGAGCAGTACTTC. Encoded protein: CASSISSYEQYF.